This T cell receptor (beta chain) was profiled in a study of T-cell reconstitution after alpha-beta-depleted transplantation in children. The table lists this clonotype with a few counts. The target antigen is unknown. As it was prepared, the TCRbeta library received unique molecular identifiers. A single record per CDR3 protein comes from TCRdb applying MiXCR to the PCR reads. The sample shows fewer than 450,000 distinct CDR3 sequences, roughly 17% of them seen only once. Study findings and constraints: Some patients owed their high day-60 TCRbeta diversity to surviving recipient T cells and thymic progenitors. It was reported that alpha-beta T cells came from several hundred expanded graft clones (about two months after transplant).

J gave up 6 bases and V 0 bases, and 10 bases lay outside the gene matches. The germline gives CDR1 DFQATT, CDR2 SNEGSKA (reference sequence). The CDR3 covers 16 residues. The sequence came from a male patient aged 2 to 9 who had a stem cell transplant for acute lymphoblastic leukemia, so the T cells may come from the graft donor. The chain joins TRBV20-1 to TRBJ2-1; the match to TRBD2 covers 8 bases. The starting material was PBMCs, mostly from graft donor cells, obtained 360 days after TCRalphabeta/CD19-depleted stem cell transplant. In DNA form, the CDR3 reads TGCAGTGCTAGAGATCCGCAGCGGGAGCAGGGCAATGAGCAGTTCTTC. Protein product: CSARDPQREQGNEQFF.